This T cell receptor beta chain came from a study of CD8+ T cells in alopecia areata (dated by TCRdb to the late 2010s). In terms of the full investigation: The treated patients took part in an open-label pilot trial in which moderate-to-severe alopecia areata was treated with oral tofacitinib at 5 to 10 mg twice daily. On the human side, TCRbeta sequencing was run on scalp tissue and on sorted CD4+ and CD8+ peripheral blood T cells from healthy controls and from alopecia areata patients with either patchy or totalis/universalis disease. Scalp clonality was compared across normal scalp (n=4), patchy alopecia areata scalp (n=8), and alopecia totalis/universalis scalp (n=8). The RNA source kit depended on sample type: the PAXgene miRNA kit for fixed scalp, the miRNeasy kit for PBMCs, and the RNeasy kit for mouse skin. Disease severity in treated patients was measured with the SALT score, which quantifies the percentage of affected scalp surface area. Amplification of TCRbeta CDR3 regions was done by immunoSEQ multiplex PCR using 35 Vbeta forward primers and 13 Jbeta reverse primers. To study T cell clonal expansion in alopecia areata, the researchers applied high-throughput TCRbeta sequencing to both the C3H/HeJ mouse model and human patients. Patients on tofacitinib were biopsied at baseline and after 4 and 24 weeks of treatment, and several of the patients also had a later scalp biopsy. Patients stayed on tofacitinib for 6 to 18 months and then had 6 months of follow-up off drug so that delayed response and recurrence could be assessed.

Here is what the overall study found, with its caveats: Many expanded lesional clones were found to persist in scalp and blood during tofacitinib treatment, and relapse after treatment cessation may be partly explained by this persistence. Tofacitinib significantly lowered scalp clonality and the number of expanded CD8+ clones among the top 100 scalp clones. Because the treated cohort was small and included a single nonresponder, larger studies are needed to assess links between baseline CD8+ expansion and response. Lesional scalp, especially in alopecia totalis/universalis, showed higher clonality and more expanded CD8+ clones than normal scalp, suggesting antigenic drive. Resident alphabeta T cells in normal human skin are also sequenced, complicating scalp TCR repertoire analysis, unlike mouse skin dominated by gammadelta T cells. Shared TCR sequences between patients were less evident than in mice, which may be partly attributable to HLA diversity in the patient population.

V and J lose 0 bases and 9 bases, and a span of 10 bases separates them. The CDR3, cysteine through phenylalanine, is 13 amino acids long. The kept DNA is CDR3 alone, 39 bases in frame from the first base. CDR1 SGHRS and CDR2 YFSETQ were looked up in the germline V gene. This clone was seen only a few times. Its specific antigen is unknown. Base qualities are not recorded, but no much larger clone differs from it by a single base. Explained via the paper, the time point label denotes: more than three weeks on oral tofacitinib. According to the study, the label for this sample's treatment or condition signals: oral pan-JAK inhibitor, 5-10 mg twice daily. Lesional scalp punch biopsies and peripheral blood were obtained from alopecia areata patients. After PBMCs were isolated by density centrifugation and stained for CD3, CD4 and CD8, a FACSAria was used to sort CD4+ and CD8+ T cells. The library was produced with the immunoSEQ multiplex PCR assay. For TCR sequencing, RNA was extracted from every sample and reverse transcribed into cDNA to serve as template. First-strand cDNA was synthesized with SuperScript III using a 2:1 mix of oligo-dT and random hexamers. A synthetic immune receptor repertoire was used to measure amplification bias, and any remaining bias was corrected computationally. The paper's processing steps were these. After raw reads were preprocessed to remove errors, the CDR3 was defined following IMGT conventions as running from the conserved cysteine to phenylalanine. Clonality was calculated as 1 minus Shannon entropy normalized by log2 of the number of productive unique TCRs. Scalp TCRbeta sequences were cross-referenced with sorted blood CD4 and CD8 repertoires so that the CD4 or CD8 identity of scalp clones could be inferred. TCRdb re-hosts the immuneACCESS table, in-frame sequences only. Its copies lack some clones; in the studies checked, an unresolved V gene accounts for under half of them, and the cause for the rest is not known. V, J and clone size derive from that table, while D and trimming were established from the DNA sequence. The sample table contains about 120,000 clones; only one count was recorded for about 59% of them. The ten largest clones represent around 5.7% of the sample.

This TCR was recovered from a human donor with alopecia areata. This chain joins TRBV5-1 to TRBJ2-1, with a tentative D gene TRBD2 over 5 matching bases. The material sequenced was CD4+ T cells sorted from blood, taken at week 4, from a patient treated with tofacitinib. The CDR3 in this case is CASSLASSFEQFF. The DNA reads as follows: TGCGCCAGCAGCTTGGCCTCTAGCTTTGAGCAGTTCTTC. The CDR3, completed at both ends by the reference TRBV5-1 and TRBJ2-1 genes, gives the full variable domain KAGVTQTPRYLIKTRGQQVTLSCSPISGHRSVSWYQQTPGQGLQFLFEYFSETQRNKGNFPGRFSGRQFSNSRSEMNVSTLELGDSALYLCASSLASSFEQFFGPGTRLTVL.